The next 12 T cell receptor beta chains were all read from a single sample in a study of OX40 agonist ivuxolimab in advanced cancers. Some clones are missing from TCRdb's copy, which holds only in-frame ones; the method was immunoSEQ multiplex PCR. The sample has some 30,000 clones, roughly 87% seen once. The sequenced sample was CD4+ or CD8+ T cells sorted from blood, obtained in a trial of the OX40 agonist ivuxolimab. Receptors originate from an adult with an advanced solid tumor such as melanoma, head and neck, liver or kidney cancer.

On this clone: Other DNA sequences in this sample translate to the same CDR3. The rearrangement uses TRBV27 and TRBJ2-2; 10 nucleotides match TRBD2. The CDR3 extends over 14 amino acids. V lost 6 bases and J lost 4; bases outside the gene matches: 2. The germline V gene has CDR1 MNHEY and CDR2 SMNVEV (reference sequence). CDR3 bases: TGTGCCAGCAGAGTAGCGGGAGGCACCGGGGAGCTGTTTTTT. This sequence encodes CASRVAGGTGELFF.

The chain combines TRBV14 with TRBJ2-6; 8 bases line up with TRBD1. This CDR3 has 20 amino acids. With V trimmed by 0 bases and J by 0 bases, 10 bases remained unmatched. Germline V gene lookup returns CDR1 SGHDN and CDR2 FVKESK. The CDR3 protein is CASSQEPVGQGSSGANVLTF. The CDR3 nucleotides are TGTGCCAGCAGCCAAGAACCCGTCGGACAGGGTAGCTCTGGGGCCAACGTCCTGACTTTC. Drawing the rest from reference TRBV14 and TRBJ2-6, the complete variable domain is EAGVTQFPSHSVIEKGQTVTLRCDPISGHDNLYWYRRVMGKEIKFLLHFVKESKQDESGMPNNRFLAERTGGTYSTLKVQPAELEDSGVYFCASSQEPVGQGSSGANVLTFGAGSRLTVL.

This clone was seen only once. The rearrangement links TRBV6-5 to TRBJ1-4; 11 bases align to TRBD1. V dropped 6 bases and J dropped 7; count of bases not matched to a gene: 4. CDR3 length: 14 residues. Germline assignment: CDR1 MNHEY and CDR2 SVGAGI. CDR3 sequence: CASRRTGGGEKLFF. The CDR3 nucleotides read TGTGCCAGCAGGAGGACAGGGGGCGGTGAAAAACTGTTTTTT.

This clone is categorized as medium-sized. CDR3 in DNA: TGTGCCAGCAGCGTAGTGGGGGCGACCGGGGAGCTGTTTTTT. It is translated as CASSVVGATGELFF. The J gene is TRBJ2-2, the V gene TRBV9, with a weak D call TRBD1 (6 bases). The CDR3 contains 14 residues. Trimming removed 0 bases at V and 5 bases at J, with 8 bases between. Germline V gives CDR1 SGDLS, CDR2 YYNGEE.

J is TRBJ2-7 and V is TRBV7-6; 15 bases agree with TRBD2. CDR3 length: 16 amino acids. V gave up 4 bases and J gave up 5 bases; unmatched junction bases: 6. Germline V gives CDR1 SGHVS, CDR2 FNYEAQ. As DNA, the CDR3 is TGTGCCAGCAGCTCGGCCGGGACTAGCGGGAGGAACGAGCAGTACTTC. Encoded protein: CASSSAGTSGRNEQYF. The full variable domain, completed using reference TRBV7-6 and TRBJ2-7, is GAGVSQSPRYKVTKRGQDVALRCDPISGHVSLYWYRQALGQGPEFLTYFNYEAQQDKSGLPNDRFSAERPEGSISTLTIQRTEQRDSAMYRCASSSAGTSGRNEQYFGPGTRLTVT.

The rearrangement links TRBV4-1 to TRBJ2-2; no clear D. This CDR3 comprises 14 residues. From germline, CDR1 is MGHRA and CDR2 YSYEKL. V lost 1 base, J lost 1 base, and 4 bases lay in between. The CDR3: CASSQALNTGELFF. CDR3 DNA sequence: TGCGCCAGCAGCCAAGCCCTGAACACCGGGGAGCTGTTTTTT.

The chain links TRBV7-3 to TRBJ2-3; D tentatively fits TRBD1 or TRBD2 (6 bases each). From germline, CDR1 is SGHTA and CDR2 FQGTGA. There are 18 residues in the CDR3. V lost 1 base and J lost 4, with 21 bases in between. Here the CDR3 reads CASSLNPYGGGLADTQYF. CDR3 coding DNA: TGTGCCAGCAGCTTAAACCCCTACGGGGGCGGCTTGGCAGATACGCAGTATTTT.

In its sample, this clone is medium-sized (0.01 to 0.1%). This sequence joins TRBV10-3 and TRBJ1-4; D ambiguous. CDR1 is ENHRY, CDR2 SYGVKD, per germline. The CDR3 totals 14 residues. The V end was cut by 0 bases, the J end by 8 bases, with 10 bases between. CDR3 in amino acids: CAISESLGDEKLFF. CDR3 nucleotides: TGTGCCATCAGTGAGTCGTTGGGAGACGAAAAACTGTTTTTT.

This chain joins TRBV5-1 and TRBJ2-2, with TRBD2 matching 14 bases. Germline V gene data show CDR1 as SGHRS and CDR2 as YFSETQ. The CDR3 length is 19 residues. The V gene end was trimmed by 2 bases and the J gene end by 3 bases; junction bases not matched to a gene: 9. CDR3 protein: CASSFGTSGSRVYTGELFF. The DNA for the CDR3 is TGCGCCAGCAGCTTCGGGACTAGCGGGAGCAGGGTGTACACCGGGGAGCTGTTTTTT.

This chain's CDR3 is CASSQEGSLGVYNEQFF. The CDR3 DNA reads TGCGCCAGCAGCCAAGAAGGCAGCCTTGGGGTCTACAATGAGCAGTTCTTC. This chain connects TRBV4-3 to TRBJ2-1; unclear D gene. Looked up from germline, CDR1 is LGHNA and CDR2 is YSLEER. Trimming cost V 0 bases and J 3 bases, with 15 bases left between them. This CDR3 has 17 residues.

This chain links TRBV4-2 with TRBJ2-1; TRBD1 or TRBD2 may be the D gene (5 bases each). CDR3 length: 14 residues. The ends were cut back, 5 bases at V and 5 bases at J, with 13 bases in the middle. CDR1 and CDR2 (germline): LGHNA, YNFKEQ. The CDR3 reads CASSNRDPNNEQFF. CDR3 in DNA: TGTGCCAGCAGCAACCGGGACCCAAACAATGAGCAGTTCTTC.

The chain has TRBV28 and TRBJ1-5; a weak D match, TRBD1 (6 bases). This CDR3 is built from 15 residues. V was cut by 6 bases and J by 0 bases, with 12 bases left in between. Germline assignment: CDR1 MDHEN and CDR2 SYDVKM. The CDR3 DNA is TGTGCCAGCAGAACCTGGACAGCTAGCAATCAGCCCCAGCATTTT. Translated, it gives CASRTWTASNQPQHF.